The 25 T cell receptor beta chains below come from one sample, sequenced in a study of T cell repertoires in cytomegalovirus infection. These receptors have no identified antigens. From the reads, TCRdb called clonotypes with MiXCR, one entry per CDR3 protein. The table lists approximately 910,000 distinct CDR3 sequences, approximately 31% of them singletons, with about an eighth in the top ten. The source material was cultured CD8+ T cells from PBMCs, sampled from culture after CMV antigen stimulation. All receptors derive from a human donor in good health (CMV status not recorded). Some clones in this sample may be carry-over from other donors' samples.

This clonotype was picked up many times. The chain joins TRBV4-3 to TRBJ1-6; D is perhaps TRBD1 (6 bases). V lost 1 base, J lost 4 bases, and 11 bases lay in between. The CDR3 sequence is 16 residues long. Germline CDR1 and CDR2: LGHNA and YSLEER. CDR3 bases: TGCGCCAGCAGCCAAGGAGGGGGAGCTTATAATTCACCCCTCCACTTT. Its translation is CASSQGGGAYNSPLHF.

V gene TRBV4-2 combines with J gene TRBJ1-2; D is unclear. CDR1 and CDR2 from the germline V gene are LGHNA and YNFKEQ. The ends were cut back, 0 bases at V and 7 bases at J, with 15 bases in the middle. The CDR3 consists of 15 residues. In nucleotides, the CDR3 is TGTGCCAGCAGCCAAGACGGTGTAGGGCTTCGTGGCTACACCTTC. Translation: CASSQDGVGLRGYTF.

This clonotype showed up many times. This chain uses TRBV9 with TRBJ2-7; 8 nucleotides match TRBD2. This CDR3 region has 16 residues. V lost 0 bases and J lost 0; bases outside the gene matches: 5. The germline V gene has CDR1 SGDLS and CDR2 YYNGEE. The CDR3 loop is CASSVVAGMSSYEQYV. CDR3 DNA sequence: TGTGCCAGCAGCGTAGTAGCGGGGATGAGCTCCTACGAGCAGTACGTC.

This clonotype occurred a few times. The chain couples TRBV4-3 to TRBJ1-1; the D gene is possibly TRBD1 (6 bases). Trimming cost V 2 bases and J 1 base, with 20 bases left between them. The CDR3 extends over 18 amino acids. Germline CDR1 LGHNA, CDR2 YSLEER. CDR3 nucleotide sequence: TGCGCCAGCAGCCAACACCTCTCGACCCGGGGACAGAACACTGAAGCTTTCTTT. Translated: CASSQHLSTRGQNTEAFF.

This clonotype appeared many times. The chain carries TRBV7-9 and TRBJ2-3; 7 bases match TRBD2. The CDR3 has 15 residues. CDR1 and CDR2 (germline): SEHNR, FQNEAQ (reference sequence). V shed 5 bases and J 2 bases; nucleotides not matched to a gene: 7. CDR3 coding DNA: TGTGCCAGCAGCGCCCGGGACTACCACACAGATACGCAGTATTTT. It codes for CASSARDYHTDTQYF.

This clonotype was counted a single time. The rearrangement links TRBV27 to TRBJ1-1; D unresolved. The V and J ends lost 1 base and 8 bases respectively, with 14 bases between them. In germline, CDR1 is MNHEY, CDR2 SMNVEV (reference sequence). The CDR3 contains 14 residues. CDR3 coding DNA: TGTGCCAGCAGTTTATTATACCGGCAGGAGGAAGCTTTCTTT. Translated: CASSLLYRQEEAFF.

The CDR3 region has the DNA TGTGCCAGTAGTATAGTTGGTGAGCAGTTCTTC. Translating gives CASSIVGEQFF. V gene TRBV19 combines with J gene TRBJ2-1; D is unresolved. The CDR3 length is 11 residues. Looked up from germline, CDR1 is LNHDA and CDR2 is SQIVND (reference sequence). V was trimmed by 1 base and J by 9 bases, leaving 4 bases between them.

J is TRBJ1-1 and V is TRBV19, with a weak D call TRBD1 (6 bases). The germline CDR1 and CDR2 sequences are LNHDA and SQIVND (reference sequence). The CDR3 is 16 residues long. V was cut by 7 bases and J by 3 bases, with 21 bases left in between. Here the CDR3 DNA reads TGTGCCAGTACCCCTGTCGGGGGGCGATGGGACACTGAAGCTTTCTTT. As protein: CASTPVGGRWDTEAFF.

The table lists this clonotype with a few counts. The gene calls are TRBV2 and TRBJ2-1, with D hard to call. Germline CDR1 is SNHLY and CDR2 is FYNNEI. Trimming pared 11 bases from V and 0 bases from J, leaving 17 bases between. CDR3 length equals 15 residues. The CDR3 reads CAPQTGPSSYNEQFF. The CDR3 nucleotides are TGTGCCCCCCAGACCGGGCCGAGCTCCTACAATGAGCAGTTCTTC.

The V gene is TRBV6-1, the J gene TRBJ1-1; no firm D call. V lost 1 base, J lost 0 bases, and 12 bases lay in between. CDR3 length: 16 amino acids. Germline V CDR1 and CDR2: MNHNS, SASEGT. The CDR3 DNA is TGTGCCAGCAGTGAAGGAGGGTTCTTCATGAACACTGAAGCTTTCTTT. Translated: CASSEGGFFMNTEAFF.

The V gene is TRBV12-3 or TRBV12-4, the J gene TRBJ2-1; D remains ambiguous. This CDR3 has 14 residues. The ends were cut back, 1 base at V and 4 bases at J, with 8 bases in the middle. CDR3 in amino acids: CASSLVADYNEQFF. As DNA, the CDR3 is TGTGCCAGCAGTTTAGTGGCCGATTACAATGAGCAGTTCTTC.

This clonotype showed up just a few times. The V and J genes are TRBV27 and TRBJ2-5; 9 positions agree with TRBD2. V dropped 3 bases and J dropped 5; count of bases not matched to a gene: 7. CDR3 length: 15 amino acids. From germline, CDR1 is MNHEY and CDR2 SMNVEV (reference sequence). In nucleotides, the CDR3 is TGTGCCAGCAGTTTGCGGGAGGGGGTAGGGGAGACCCAGTACTTC. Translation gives CASSLREGVGETQYF.

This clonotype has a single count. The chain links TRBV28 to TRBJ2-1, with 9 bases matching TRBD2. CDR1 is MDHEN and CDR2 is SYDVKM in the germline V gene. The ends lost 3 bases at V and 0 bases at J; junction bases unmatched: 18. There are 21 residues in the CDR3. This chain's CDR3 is CASSFPDTVRLAVSSYNEQFF. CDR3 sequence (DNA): TGTGCCAGCAGTTTTCCGGACACCGTGCGACTAGCGGTAAGCTCCTACAATGAGCAGTTCTTC.

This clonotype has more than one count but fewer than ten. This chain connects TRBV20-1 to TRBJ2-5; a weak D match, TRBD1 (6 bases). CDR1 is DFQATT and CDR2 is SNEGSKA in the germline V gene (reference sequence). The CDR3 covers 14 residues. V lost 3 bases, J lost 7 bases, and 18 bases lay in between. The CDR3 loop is CSASPRALRGTQYF. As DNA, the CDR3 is TGCAGTGCTAGTCCCAGAGCCCTCAGGGGGACCCAGTACTTC.

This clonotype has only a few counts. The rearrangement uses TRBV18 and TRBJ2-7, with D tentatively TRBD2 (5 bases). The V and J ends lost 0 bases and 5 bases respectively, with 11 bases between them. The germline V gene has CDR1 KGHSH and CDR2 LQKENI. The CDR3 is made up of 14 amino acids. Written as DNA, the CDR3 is TGTGCCAGCTCACCACCGAACGAGGGCCACGAGCAGTACGTC. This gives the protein CASSPPNEGHEQYV.

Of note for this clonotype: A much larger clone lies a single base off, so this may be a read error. CDR3 nucleotides: TGTGCCAACAGACCCACAGGGGGCAATCAGCCCCAGCATTTT. This translates into CANRPTGGNQPQHF. This chain joins TRBV7-8 and TRBJ1-5; TRBD1 aligns across 7 bases. Per the germline V gene, CDR1 is SGHVS and CDR2 is FQNEAQ. Trimming removed 10 bases from V and 2 bases from J; junction bases left unmatched: 8. The CDR3 is 14 residues long.

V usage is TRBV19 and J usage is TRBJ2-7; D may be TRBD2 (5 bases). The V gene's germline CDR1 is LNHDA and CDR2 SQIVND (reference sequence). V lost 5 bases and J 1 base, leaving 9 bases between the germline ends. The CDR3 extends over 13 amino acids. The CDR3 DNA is TGTGCCAGTAGTTACGGGGAGTCCTACGAGCAGTACTTC. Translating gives CASSYGESYEQYF.

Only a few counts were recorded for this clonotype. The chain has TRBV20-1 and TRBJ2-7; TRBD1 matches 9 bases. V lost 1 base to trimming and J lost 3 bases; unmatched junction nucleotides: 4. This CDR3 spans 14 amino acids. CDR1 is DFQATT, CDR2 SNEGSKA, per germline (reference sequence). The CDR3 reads CSARGTGVVYEQYF. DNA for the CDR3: TGCAGTGCTAGAGGGACAGGGGTAGTCTACGAGCAGTACTTC.

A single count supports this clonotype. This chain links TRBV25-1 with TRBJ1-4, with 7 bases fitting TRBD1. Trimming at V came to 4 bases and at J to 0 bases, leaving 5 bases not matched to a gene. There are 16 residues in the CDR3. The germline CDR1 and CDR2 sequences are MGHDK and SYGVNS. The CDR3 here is CASSGTQGATNEKLFF. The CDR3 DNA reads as TGTGCCAGCAGTGGAACTCAGGGGGCAACTAATGAAAAACTGTTTTTT. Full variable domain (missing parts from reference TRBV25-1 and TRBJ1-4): EADIYQTPRYLVIGTGKKITLECSQTMGHDKMYWYQQDPGMELHLIHYSYGVNSTEKGDLSSESTVSRIRTEHFPLTLESARPSHTSQYLCASSGTQGATNEKLFFGSGTQLSVL.

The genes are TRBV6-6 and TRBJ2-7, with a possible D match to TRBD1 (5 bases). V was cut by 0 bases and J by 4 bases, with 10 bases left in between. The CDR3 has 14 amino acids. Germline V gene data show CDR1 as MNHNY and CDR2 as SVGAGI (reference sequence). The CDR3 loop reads CASSYSQGLYEQYV. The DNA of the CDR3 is TGTGCCAGCAGTTACTCGCAGGGTTTGTACGAGCAGTACGTC.

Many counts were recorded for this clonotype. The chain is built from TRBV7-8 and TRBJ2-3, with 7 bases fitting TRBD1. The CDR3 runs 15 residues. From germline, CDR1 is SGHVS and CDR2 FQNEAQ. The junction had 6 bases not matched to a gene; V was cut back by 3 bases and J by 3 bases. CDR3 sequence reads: CASSFTGVGTDTQYF. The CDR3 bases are TGTGCCAGCAGCTTCACAGGGGTCGGAACAGATACGCAGTATTTT.

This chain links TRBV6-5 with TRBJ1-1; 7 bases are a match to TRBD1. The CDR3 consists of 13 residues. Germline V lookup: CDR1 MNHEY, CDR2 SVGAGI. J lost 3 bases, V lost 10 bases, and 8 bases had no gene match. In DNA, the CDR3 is TGTGCCAATTTCGACAGGGCGGACACTGAAGCTTTCTTT. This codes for CANFDRADTEAFF.

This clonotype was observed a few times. The CDR3 nucleotides are TGCGCCAGCAGCCAAGTGGTGGGAGCTGGAAACACCATATATTTT. Residues: CASSQVVGAGNTIYF. The chain combines TRBV4-3 with TRBJ1-3, with unresolved D. Trimming removed 1 base from V and 2 bases from J, with 9 bases in between. Germline V lookup: CDR1 LGHNA, CDR2 YSLEER. The CDR3 is made up of 15 amino acids.

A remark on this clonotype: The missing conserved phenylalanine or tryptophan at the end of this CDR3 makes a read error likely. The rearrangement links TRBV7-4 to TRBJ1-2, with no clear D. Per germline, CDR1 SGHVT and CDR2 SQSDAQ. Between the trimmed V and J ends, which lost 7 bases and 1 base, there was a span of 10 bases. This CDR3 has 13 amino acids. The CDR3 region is CASTLGVNYGYTL. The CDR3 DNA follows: TGTGCCAGCACCCTGGGCGTTAACTATGGCTACACCCTC.

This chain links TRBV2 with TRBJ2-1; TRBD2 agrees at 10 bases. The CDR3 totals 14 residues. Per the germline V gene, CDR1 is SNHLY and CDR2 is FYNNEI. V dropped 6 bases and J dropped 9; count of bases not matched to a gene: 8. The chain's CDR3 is CASRSSGGAREQFF. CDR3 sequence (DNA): TGTGCCAGCAGAAGCAGCGGGGGGGCTCGTGAGCAGTTCTTC.